This TCR beta chain was captured by sequencing in a study of blood T cell repertoires in COVID-19. CDR3 size: 15 residues. Germline trimming cut 3 bases from V and 8 bases from J; bases unmatched to any gene: 6. CDR1 and CDR2 from the germline V gene are LNHDA and SQIVND (reference sequence). Using immunoSEQ multiplex PCR, the repertoire was profiled, and TCRdb retains in-frame clones only, with some absent. The repertoire holds around 330,000 clones, with around 90% as singletons. Cohort assignment relied on participant-reported clinical history. Sequencing input: PBMCs or T cells enriched from blood (not recorded which). This sequence originates from a woman aged 18-35 years who had recovered from COVID-19. The chain joins TRBV19 to TRBJ2-1; 11 bases match TRBD2. The CDR3 DNA sequence: TGTGCCAGTAGTATGCCTAGCGGGGGGACCTATGAGCAGTTCTTC. Its protein product is CASSMPSGGTYEQFF.